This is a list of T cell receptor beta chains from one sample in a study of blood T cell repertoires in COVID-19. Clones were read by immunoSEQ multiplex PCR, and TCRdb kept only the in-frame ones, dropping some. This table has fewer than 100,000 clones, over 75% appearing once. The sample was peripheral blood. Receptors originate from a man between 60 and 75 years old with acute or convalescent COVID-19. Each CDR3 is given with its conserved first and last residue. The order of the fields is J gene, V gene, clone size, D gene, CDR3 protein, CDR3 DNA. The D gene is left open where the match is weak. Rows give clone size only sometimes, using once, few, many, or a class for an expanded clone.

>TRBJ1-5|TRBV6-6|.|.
CASRPQGTGNQPQHF
TGTGCCAGCAGACCGCAGGGCACGGGCAATCAGCCCCAGCATTTT
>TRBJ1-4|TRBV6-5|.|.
CASSYRTANEKLFF
TGTGCCAGCAGTTACCGGACAGCAAATGAAAAACTGTTTTTT
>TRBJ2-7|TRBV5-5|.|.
CASSLGLESSYEQYF
TGTGCCAGCAGCTTGGGCCTAGAGAGTTCCTACGAGCAGTACTTC
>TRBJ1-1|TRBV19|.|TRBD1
CASNEGARFRGTEAFF
TGTGCCAGTAATGAGGGGGCCCGTTTCAGGGGCACTGAAGCTTTCTTT
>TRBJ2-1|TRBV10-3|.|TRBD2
CAISAPLGPASGKGEQFF
TGTGCCATCAGTGCCCCCCTGGGTCCGGCTAGCGGGAAGGGTGAGCAGTTCTTC
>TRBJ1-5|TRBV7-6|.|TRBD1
CASSPGTGEAQPQHF
TGTGCCAGCAGCCCCGGGACAGGGGAGGCGCAGCCCCAGCATTTT
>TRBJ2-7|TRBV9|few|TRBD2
CASSVDPGGDEQYF
TGTGCCAGCAGCGTAGACCCCGGGGGGGACGAGCAGTACTTC
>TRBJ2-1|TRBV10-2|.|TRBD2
CASTPSGRRNEQFF
TGCGCCAGCACCCCTAGCGGGAGAAGGAATGAGCAGTTCTTC
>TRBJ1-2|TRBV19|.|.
CASSKDSLNYGYTF
TGTGCCAGTAGTAAGGACAGTCTTAACTATGGCTACACCTTC
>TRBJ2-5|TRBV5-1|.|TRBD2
CASSSPGTSGGVGETQYF
TGCGCCAGCAGCTCCCCCGGGACTAGCGGGGGGGTCGGAGAGACCCAGTACTTC
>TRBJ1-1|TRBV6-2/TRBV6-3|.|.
CASSASWNTEAFF
TGTGCCAGCAGCGCGTCGTGGAACACTGAAGCTTTCTTT
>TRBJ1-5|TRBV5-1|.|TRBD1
CASSLGQGQPQHF
TGCGCCAGCAGCTTAGGACAGGGGCAGCCCCAGCATTTT
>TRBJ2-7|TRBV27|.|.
CASSLTGRSSYEQYF
TGTGCCAGCAGTTTAACAGGGCGCAGCTCCTACGAGCAGTACTTC
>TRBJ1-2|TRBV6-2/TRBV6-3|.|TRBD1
CASSYGTGVSYGYTF
TGTGCCAGCAGTTACGGGACAGGGGTCTCCTATGGCTACACCTTC
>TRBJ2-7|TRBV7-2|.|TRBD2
CASSSSLLAGGTNGQYF
TGTGCCAGCAGCTCCTCCCTACTAGCGGGAGGAACAAACGGGCAGTACTTC
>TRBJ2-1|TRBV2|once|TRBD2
CASRPGTSGGGTMRQFF
TGTGCCAGCAGACCTGGGACTAGCGGGGGGGGTACAATGAGGCAGTTCTTC
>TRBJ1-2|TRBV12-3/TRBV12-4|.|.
CASTYYGYTF
TGTGCCAGCACCTACTATGGCTACACCTTC
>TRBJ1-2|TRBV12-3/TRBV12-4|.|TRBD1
CASSFSLATGYTF
TGTGCCAGCAGTTTTTCCCTGGCGACAGGGTACACCTTC
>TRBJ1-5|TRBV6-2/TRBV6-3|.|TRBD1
CASSSPGTGDALRQPQHF
TGTGCCAGCAGTTCCCCCGGGACAGGGGACGCCCTACGGCAGCCCCAGCATTTT
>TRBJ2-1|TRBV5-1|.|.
CASSLEDGVRFF
TGCGCCAGCAGCTTGGAAGACGGGGTTAGGTTCTTC
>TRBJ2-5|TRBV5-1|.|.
CASWAGTPPHSLYF
TGCGCCTCCTGGGCCGGGACTCCCCCTCACTCGTTGTACTTC
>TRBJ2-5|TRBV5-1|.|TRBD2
CASSPGLARQETQYF
TGCGCCAGCAGCCCGGGACTAGCCAGACAAGAGACCCAGTACTTC
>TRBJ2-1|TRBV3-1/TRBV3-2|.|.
CASSPQWASDGEQFF
TGTGCCAGCAGCCCACAATGGGCTAGCGATGGTGAGCAGTTCTTC
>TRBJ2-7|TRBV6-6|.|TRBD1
CASSSSGTGGYEQYF
TGTGCCAGCAGTTCCTCCGGGACAGGGGGTTACGAGCAGTACTTC
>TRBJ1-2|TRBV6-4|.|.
CASSPGGGSYGYTF
TGTGCCAGCAGCCCCGGGGGGGGTTCATATGGCTACACCTTC
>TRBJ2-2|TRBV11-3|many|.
CASSLSANTGELFF
TGTGCCAGCAGCTTATCAGCGAACACCGGGGAGCTGTTTTTT
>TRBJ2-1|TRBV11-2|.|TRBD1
CASSLDRGLDEQFF
TGTGCCAGCAGCTTAGACAGGGGGCTGGATGAGCAGTTCTTC
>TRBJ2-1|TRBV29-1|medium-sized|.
CSVEGLGYNEQFF
TGCAGCGTTGAAGGGCTAGGTTACAATGAGCAGTTCTTC
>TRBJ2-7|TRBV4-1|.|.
CASSPLGVLNSYEQYF
TGCGCCAGCAGTCCCCTAGGGGTTCTTAATTCCTACGAGCAGTACTTC
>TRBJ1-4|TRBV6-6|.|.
CASSSLNEKLFF
TGTGCCAGCAGTTCACTTAATGAAAAACTGTTTTTT
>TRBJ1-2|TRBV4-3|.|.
CASSQDTRTGGYTF
TGCGCCAGCAGCCAAGACACAAGAACGGGGGGCTACACCTTC
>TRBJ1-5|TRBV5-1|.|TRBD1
CASSLGTVSNQPQHF
TGCGCCAGCAGCTTAGGGACAGTTAGCAATCAGCCCCAGCATTTT
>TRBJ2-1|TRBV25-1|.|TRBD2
CASQLAGGRNEQFF
TGTGCCAGCCAACTAGCGGGGGGGCGCAATGAGCAGTTCTTC
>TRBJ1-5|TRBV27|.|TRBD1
CASRDRGYSNQPQHF
TGTGCCAGCCGGGACAGGGGATATAGCAATCAGCCCCAGCATTTT
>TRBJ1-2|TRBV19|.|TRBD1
CASSQGAGTGINYGYTF
TGTGCCAGTAGTCAGGGGGCCGGGACAGGGATTAACTATGGCTACACCTTC
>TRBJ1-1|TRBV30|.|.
CAWNLNVGRTEAFF
TGTGCCTGGAACCTCAACGTGGGGAGGACTGAAGCTTTCTTT
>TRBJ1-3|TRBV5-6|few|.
CASSLGAGPDGNTIYF
TGTGCCAGCAGCTTGGGGGCGGGTCCAGACGGAAACACCATATATTTT
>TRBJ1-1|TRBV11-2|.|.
CASSPAGVYTEAFF
TGTGCCAGCAGCCCGGCGGGGGTTTATACTGAAGCTTTCTTT
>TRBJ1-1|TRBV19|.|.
CASKGETDTEAFF
TGTGCCAGTAAGGGGGAGACGGACACTGAAGCTTTCTTT
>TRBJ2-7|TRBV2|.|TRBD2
CASMPYAAGGYNSYEQYF
TGTGCCAGCATGCCGTACGCGGCGGGAGGCTACAACTCCTACGAGCAGTACTTC
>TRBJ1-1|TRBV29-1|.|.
CSVVYSMNTEAFF
TGCAGCGTTGTTTATAGCATGAACACTGAAGCTTTCTTT
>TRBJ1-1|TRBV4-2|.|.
CASSQDPGQRDTEAFF
TGTGCCAGCAGCCAAGACCCCGGACAGCGAGACACTGAAGCTTTCTTT
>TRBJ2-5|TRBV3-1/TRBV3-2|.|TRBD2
CASSLQRASGSETQYF
TGTGCCAGCAGCCTTCAAAGGGCTAGCGGGAGCGAGACCCAGTACTTC
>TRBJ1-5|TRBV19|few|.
CAIASNQPQHF
TGTGCCATAGCGAGTAATCAGCCCCAGCATTTT